The rows below give T cell receptor beta chains drawn from one sample of a study of T cells after posttransplantation cyclophosphamide. Using immunoSEQ multiplex PCR, the repertoire was profiled, and TCRdb retains in-frame clones only, with some absent. The data show 4,500 to 6,000 clones, 1.8% seen once. The sample was PBMCs, taken around 240 days after a stem cell transplant with posttransplant cyclophosphamide. These receptors came from a male patient between 25 and 39 years old who received an allogeneic stem cell transplant from a related donor, was CMV-positive, and had no GVHD. Some T cells may be the graft donor's. Both conserved end residues are part of each CDR3.

>TRBV2
CASKPGLYTDTQYF
>TRBV4-2
CASSPMTSGGTDTQYF
>TRBV4-2
CASSQDRQYGYTF
>TRBV15
CATSRGARNTIYF
>TRBV7-2
CASTRPGYGETQYF
>TRBV29-1
CSVGQGGAYEQYF
>TRBV9
CASSVAGGTQYF
>TRBV4-1
CASSQTSGGGYEQYF
>TRBV18
CASSSGQGPYEQYF
>TRBV7-3
CASSVSTLGTDTQYF
>TRBV11-3
CASSFQLAGWGPQETQYF
>TRBV29-1
CSVEAQGGRYGYTF
>TRBV27
CASSPLGISGSPYEQYF
>TRBV18
CASSPPGGTSYEQYF
>TRBV30
CAWSPGGRPDTQYF
>TRBV18
CASSPLQGTGANVLTF